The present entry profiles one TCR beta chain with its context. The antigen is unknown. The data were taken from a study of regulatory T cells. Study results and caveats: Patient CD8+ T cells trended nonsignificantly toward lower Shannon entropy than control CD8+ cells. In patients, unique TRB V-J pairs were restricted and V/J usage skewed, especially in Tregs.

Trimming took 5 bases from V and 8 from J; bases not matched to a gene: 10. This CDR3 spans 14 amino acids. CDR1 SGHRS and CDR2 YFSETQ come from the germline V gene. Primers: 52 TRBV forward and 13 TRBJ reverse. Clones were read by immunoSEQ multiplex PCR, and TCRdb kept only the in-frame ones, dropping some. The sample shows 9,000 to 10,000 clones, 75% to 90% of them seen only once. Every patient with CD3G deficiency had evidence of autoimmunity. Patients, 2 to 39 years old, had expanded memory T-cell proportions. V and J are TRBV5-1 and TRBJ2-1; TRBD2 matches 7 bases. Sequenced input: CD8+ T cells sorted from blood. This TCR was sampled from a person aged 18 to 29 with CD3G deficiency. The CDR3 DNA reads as TGCGCCAGCAGTACCAGCGGGAATAGTTATGAGCAGTTCTTC. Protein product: CASSTSGNSYEQFF.